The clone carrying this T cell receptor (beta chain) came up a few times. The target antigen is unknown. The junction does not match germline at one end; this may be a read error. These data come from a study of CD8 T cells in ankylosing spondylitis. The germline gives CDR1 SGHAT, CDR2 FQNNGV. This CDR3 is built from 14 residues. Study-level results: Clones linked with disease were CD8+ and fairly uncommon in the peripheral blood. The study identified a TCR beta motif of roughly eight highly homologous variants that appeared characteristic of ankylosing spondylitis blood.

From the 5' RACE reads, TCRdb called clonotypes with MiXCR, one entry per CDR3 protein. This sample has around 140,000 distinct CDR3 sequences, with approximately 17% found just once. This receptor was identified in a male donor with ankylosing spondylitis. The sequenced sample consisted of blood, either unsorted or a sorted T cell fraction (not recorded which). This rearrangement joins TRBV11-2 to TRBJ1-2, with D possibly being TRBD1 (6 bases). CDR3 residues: CASSLGGGNSGYTF. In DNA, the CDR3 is TGTGCCAGCAGCCTAGGGGGGGGCAACTCTGGCTACACCTTC.